This paragraph reports one T cell receptor (beta chain). Its target is not known. A single record per CDR3 protein comes from TCRdb applying MiXCR to the 5' RACE reads. The sample lists about 350,000 distinct CDR3 sequences, roughly 19% occurring once. The data stem from a study of T-cell memory formation after mild COVID-19. The CDR3 sequence is 13 residues long. V was clipped by 3 bases and J by 9 bases, with 12 bases between them. Germline V lookup: CDR1 DFQATT, CDR2 SNEGSKA (reference sequence). Study-wide results and limits: The study detected some responding clones in pre-infection memory, suggesting cross-reactive memory joined.

The sequenced sample consisted of PBMCs or a T cell subset sorted from them (not recorded which). The chain combines TRBV20-1 with TRBJ1-6; D unclear. This receptor was taken from a man aged 18 to 30 who had mild COVID-19 (a few samples of this study predate the infection). Cell type and time point are not known. The CDR3 region is CSASVEKGSPLHF. CDR3 DNA sequence: TGCAGTGCTAGTGTGGAGAAGGGTTCACCCCTCCACTTT.